Listed below are T cell receptor beta chains from one sample, sequenced in a study of blood T cell repertoires in COVID-19. Sequencing used immunoSEQ multiplex PCR; TCRdb keeps in-frame clones, though not all of them. The sample consists of 65,000 to 90,000 clones, roughly 78% of them appearing once. The sequencing input was peripheral blood. The receptor set was obtained from a man in his 60s with acute or convalescent COVID-19. The CDR3 runs from the conserved cysteine through the conserved F or W. Each record gives: J gene, V gene, CDR3 protein.

TRBJ1-2	TRBV7-8	CASSSGLGGMVGYTF
TRBJ2-1	TRBV4-3	CASSPSGTSVGRGVSYNEQFF
TRBJ2-7	TRBV12-3/TRBV12-4	CASSRSGIEQYF
TRBJ2-1	TRBV20-1	CSAGSGNEQFF
TRBJ2-7	TRBV2	CASSGGRFREQYF
TRBJ1-3	TRBV6-5	CASRASGGNTIYF
TRBJ2-7	TRBV28	CASILTGALEQYF
TRBJ2-5	TRBV14	CASSLGLTGQETQYF
TRBJ1-2	TRBV2	CASSGTAYYGYTF
TRBJ2-1	TRBV11-3	CASSLMGGPSNEQFF
TRBJ2-3	TRBV24-1	CATSDSPGGPVDTQYF
TRBJ2-3	TRBV5-1	CASSPMISRSTDTQYF
TRBJ2-1	TRBV18	CASSPEPGNEQFF
TRBJ1-4	TRBV4-3	CASSHGQGGSGNEKLFF
TRBJ2-1	TRBV28	CASRSTSAPSYNEQFF
TRBJ2-3	TRBV10-3	CAITAGDTDTQYF
TRBJ2-1	TRBV24-1	CATGLAGEFSNEQFF
TRBJ2-1	TRBV19	CASSRAGTSGDNEQFF
TRBJ2-2	TRBV11-3	CASSPSQGYGELFF
TRBJ1-1	TRBV28	CASVREMNTEAFF
TRBJ1-1	TRBV3-1/TRBV3-2	CASSRTRGGNTEAFF
TRBJ2-7	TRBV10-1	CASGEREQYF
TRBJ2-1	TRBV7-2	CASSPRTSGSVEQFF
TRBJ2-5	TRBV18	CASSSTGAEETQYF
TRBJ2-4	TRBV11-2	CASSIPGLAGRKNIQYF
TRBJ2-7	TRBV29-1	CSVVRGGHEQYF
TRBJ1-4	TRBV29-1	CSVGGTNEKLFF